The clone carrying this T cell receptor (beta chain) was seen only a few times. Its antigen is unknown. The data belong to a study of T cell repertoires in cytomegalovirus infection. Study at large: Public signatures in TCR beta pointed to CMV infection and matching HLA type. Overall study results and limits: Ex vivo, HLA-C-restricted CMV-specific TCR beta clonotypes prevailed over the rest of the response. Cumulative frequency (of public TCR beta family members) identified carriers of CMV plus the relevant HLA.

Each CDR3 protein gets one entry after TCRdb re-called the reads with MiXCR. The sample lists about 360,000 distinct CDR3 sequences; 15% to 20% were seen once. This TCR came from a human donor in good health (CMV status not recorded). Some clones in this sample may be carry-over from other donors' samples. The sequencing input was PBMCs.

Here the CDR3 reads CASSFDRNTGELFF. The CDR3, as DNA: TGTGCCAGTAGTTTCGACCGTAACACCGGGGAGCTGTTTTTT. The V and J genes are TRBV19 and TRBJ2-2; no definite D call. This CDR3 contains 14 residues. The germline V gene has CDR1 LNHDA and CDR2 SQIVND (reference sequence). V was cut by 5 bases and J by 2 bases, with 9 bases left in between.